The 21 T cell receptor beta chains in this list originate from one sample, sequenced in a study of T cells in narcolepsy. This table comes from immunoSEQ multiplex PCR, and its TCRdb copy is limited to in-frame clones, with some not included. The repertoire holds tens of thousands of clones, 84% seen once, with approximately 1.2% in the top ten. The sample was CD45RA- memory CD4+ T cells from PBMCs. These receptors all come from a human donor with narcolepsy.

This chain connects TRBV10-3 to TRBJ2-7; 11 nucleotides agree with TRBD1. The germline gives CDR1 ENHRY, CDR2 SYGVKD. This CDR3 region has 15 residues. The junction had 9 bases not matched to a gene; V was cut back by 5 bases and J by 6 bases. CDR3 bases: TGTGCCATCAGTTGGGGCCGGACAGGGGGCCTCGAGCAGTACTTC. Its translation is CAISWGRTGGLEQYF.

V is TRBV5-5 and J is TRBJ1-1; tentative D call: TRBD1 (5 bases). The CDR3 is 16 amino acids. Germline assignment: CDR1 SGHKS and CDR2 YYEKEE (reference sequence). With 3 bases removed from V and 2 bases from J, the gap between germline ends came to 17 bases. CDR3 sequence: CASSWPGTATNTEAFF. CDR3 nucleotide sequence: TGTGCCAGCAGCTGGCCCGGGACCGCTACTAACACTGAAGCTTTCTTT.

The V and J genes are TRBV11-2 and TRBJ1-2; D is unresolved. This CDR3 is 15 amino acids long. Germline V CDR1 and CDR2: SGHAT, FQNNGV. Trimming cost V 5 bases and J 0 bases, with 13 bases left between them. CDR3 in DNA: TGTGCCAGCAGCGCGGATACGACAACTAACTATGGCTACACCTTC. Amino acid sequence: CASSADTTTNYGYTF.

The chain carries TRBV10-3 and TRBJ2-5; TRBD1 aligns across 10 bases. This CDR3 has 16 residues. After removal of 3 bases from V and 4 bases from J, the junction contained 8 bases not matched to a gene. From germline, CDR1 is ENHRY and CDR2 SYGVKD. The CDR3 reads CAISDRGTGVVETQYF. The CDR3 DNA reads TGTGCCATCAGTGATAGGGGGACAGGGGTCGTAGAGACCCAGTACTTC.

The rearrangement uses TRBV19 and TRBJ1-5; maybe TRBD1 (5 bases). The V and J ends lost 5 bases and 4 bases respectively, with 12 bases between them. There are 14 residues in the CDR3. Germline loops: CDR1 LNHDA, CDR2 SQIVND (reference sequence). CDR3 sequence reads: CASSAGHLNQPQHF. The CDR3 nucleotides read TGTGCCAGTAGTGCCGGACATCTAAATCAGCCCCAGCATTTT.

The table lists this clone with a count of one. V usage is TRBV2 and J usage is TRBJ1-5; D is unclear. Germline V lookup: CDR1 SNHLY, CDR2 FYNNEI. V gave up 4 bases and J gave up 6 bases, with 10 bases separating them. The CDR3 length is 13 residues. CDR3 nucleotides: TGTGCCAGCAGTGGGGTGGGTAGTCAGCCCCAGCATTTT. This translates into CASSGVGSQPQHF.

This chain uses TRBV7-6 with TRBJ2-5; D might be TRBD1 (6 bases). V shed 5 bases and J shed 2 bases, with 12 bases lying between them. In germline, CDR1 is SGHVS, CDR2 FNYEAQ. This CDR3 is 14 amino acids long. The CDR3 protein is CASSDTGIQETQYF. CDR3 bases: TGTGCCAGCAGCGACACAGGGATTCAAGAGACCCAGTACTTC.

The chain recombines TRBV5-6 with TRBJ2-5; 10 bases are shared with TRBD1. Germline V gives CDR1 SGHDT, CDR2 YYEEEE. This CDR3 has 17 amino acids. Germline trimming cut 3 bases from V and 0 bases from J; bases unmatched to any gene: 8. CDR3 in amino acids: CASSWTDRGPNQETQYF. CDR3 nucleotides: TGTGCCAGCAGCTGGACCGACAGGGGGCCTAACCAAGAGACCCAGTACTTC.

This chain joins TRBV4-3 and TRBJ1-4; maybe TRBD1 (5 bases). From germline, CDR1 is LGHNA and CDR2 YSLEER. The CDR3 totals 15 residues. V gave up 6 bases and J gave up 6 bases, with 17 bases separating them. This chain's CDR3 is CASRTGLPGDEKLFF. CDR3 DNA sequence: TGCGCCAGCAGAACGGGACTGCCGGGAGATGAAAAACTGTTTTTT.

As DNA, the CDR3 is TGTGCCGGAAAAATCCCAGGTGGGACTGAAGCTTTCTTT. It yields the protein CAGKIPGGTEAFF. V gene TRBV7-9 combines with J gene TRBJ1-1, with D unclear. Germline CDR1 and CDR2: SEHNR and FQNEAQ (reference sequence). The CDR3 runs to 13 residues. V was trimmed by 11 bases and J by 5 bases, leaving 18 bases between them.

This CDR3 is CASSLRAGEGTQYF. The DNA of the CDR3 is TGTGCCAGCAGCTTAAGGGCGGGAGAGGGGACCCAGTACTTC. The genes are TRBV7-2 and TRBJ2-5; the match to TRBD2 covers 7 bases. Germline assignment: CDR1 SGHTA and CDR2 FQGNSA. This CDR3 has 14 residues. The V gene end was trimmed by 2 bases and the J gene end by 7 bases; junction bases not matched to a gene: 7. The full variable domain, completed using reference TRBV7-2 and TRBJ2-5, is GAGVSQSPSNKVTEKGKDVELRCDPISGHTALYWYRQSLGQGLEFLIYFQGNSAPDKSGLPSDRFSAERTGGSVSTLTIQRTQQEDSAVYLCASSLRAGEGTQYFGPGTRLLVL.

The chain has TRBV27 and TRBJ2-1; 15 nucleotides match TRBD2. V gave up 4 bases and J gave up 8 bases; unmatched junction bases: 15. The V gene's germline CDR1 is MNHEY and CDR2 SMNVEV (reference sequence). The CDR3 consists of 19 residues. CDR3 DNA sequence: TGTGCCAGCAGTTCTTATCGTTCCCGGACTAGCGGGAGGGCCCATGAGCAGTTCTTC. Translation gives CASSSYRSRTSGRAHEQFF.

The rearrangement uses TRBV28 and TRBJ2-7; 8 nucleotides match TRBD1. V was pared by 6 bases and J by 7 bases, with 14 bases of the junction left unmatched. The CDR3 has 15 amino acids. The germline gives CDR1 MDHEN, CDR2 SYDVKM. The CDR3 nucleotides read TGTGCCAGCAGCTTGCAGGATGTCAGGGGGCAAGAGCAGTACTTC. Amino acids: CASSLQDVRGQEQYF. Full variable domain (remainder filled in from reference TRBV28 and TRBJ2-7): DVKVTQSSRYLVKRTGEKVFLECVQDMDHENMFWYRQDPGLGLRLIYFSYDVKMKEKGDIPEGYSVSREKKERFSLILESASTNQTSMYLCASSLQDVRGQEQYFGPGTRLTVT.

This chain joins TRBV28 and TRBJ1-3, with a possible D match to TRBD1 (6 bases). V lost 5 bases and J 4 bases, leaving 21 bases between the germline ends. Germline-derived CDR1 and CDR2 are MDHEN and SYDVKM. This CDR3 region has 17 residues. The chain's CDR3 is CASSPPGGQGPGNTIYF. In DNA form, the CDR3 reads TGTGCCAGCAGTCCACCCGGGGGGCAGGGACCAGGAAACACCATATATTTT.

This clone was seen only once. The chain is built from TRBV27 and TRBJ2-7; 14 nucleotides match TRBD2. The CDR3 runs to 21 residues. V gave up 5 bases and J gave up 0 bases; unmatched junction bases: 18. CDR1 and CDR2 from the germline V gene are MNHEY and SMNVEV (reference sequence). CDR3 DNA: TGTGCCAGCAGTCCGGACAGAAGGACTAGCGGGAGGACAACGAGCTCCTACGAGCAGTACTTC. Protein sequence: CASSPDRRTSGRTTSSYEQYF.

The chain couples TRBV6-5 to TRBJ2-2; tentatively, D is TRBD1 (6 bases). V lost 4 bases and J lost 0, with 12 bases in between. The CDR3 length is 16 residues. Germline CDR1 MNHEY, CDR2 SVGAGI. The chain's CDR3 is CASSFLGTTNTGELFF. The CDR3 bases are TGTGCCAGCAGTTTCCTGGGGACAACGAACACCGGGGAGCTGTTTTTT.

This sequence joins TRBV19 and TRBJ1-2; maybe TRBD1 (5 bases). CDR1 and CDR2 (germline): LNHDA, SQIVND (reference sequence). This CDR3 comprises 16 residues. V was pared by 5 bases and J by 5 bases, with 21 bases between. The CDR3 DNA sequence: TGTGCCAGTAGTGCAATTGACATGTCCGGGGGGTATGGCTACACCTTC. It translates to CASSAIDMSGGYGYTF. The whole variable domain, filled in from reference TRBV19 and TRBJ1-2, reads DGGITQSPKYLFRKEGQNVTLSCEQNLNHDAMYWYRQDPGQGLRLIYYSQIVNDFQKGDIAEGYSVSREKKESFPLTVTSAQKNPTAFYLCASSAIDMSGGYGYTFGSGTRLTVV.

V usage is TRBV5-5 and J usage is TRBJ1-5; tentatively, D is TRBD1 (5 bases). Germline V lookup: CDR1 SGHKS, CDR2 YYEKEE (reference sequence). There are 14 residues in the CDR3. With 4 bases removed from V and 7 bases from J, the gap between germline ends came to 15 bases. CDR3 sequence (DNA): TGTGCCAGCAGCCGTGGGACCCCTAGGCAGCCCCAGCATTTT. Encoded protein: CASSRGTPRQPQHF.

This chain joins TRBV29-1 and TRBJ2-6; D unclear. The germline CDR1 and CDR2 sequences are SQVTM and ANQGSEA. The CDR3 has 15 amino acids. Trimming took off 5 bases at V and 0 bases at J, with 11 bases between the two ends. The CDR3 sequence is CSVQRPNSGANVLTF. As DNA, the CDR3 is TGCAGCGTTCAAAGACCGAACTCTGGGGCCAACGTCCTGACTTTC.

As to this clone: Other DNA sequences from this sample encode an identical CDR3 as well. This chain connects TRBV7-9 to TRBJ1-1, with D uncertain. CDR1 is SEHNR and CDR2 is FQNEAQ in the germline V gene (reference sequence). The length of the CDR3 is 12 residues. The V and J ends lost 2 bases and 0 bases respectively, with 1 base between them. DNA of the CDR3: TGTGCCAGCAGCTTAATGAACACTGAAGCTTTCTTT. The encoded protein is CASSLMNTEAFF.

The chain's CDR3 is CASSSLRPRGGQYF. CDR3 in DNA: TGTGCCAGCAGCTCACTCAGGCCCCGTGGTGGGCAGTATTTT. The V call is TRBV7-2, the J call TRBJ2-3; D is unclear. This CDR3 contains 14 residues. The germline V and J ends were trimmed by 4 bases and 11 bases, with 19 bases remaining between them. Germline V gene lookup returns CDR1 SGHTA and CDR2 FQGNSA. Full variable domain (remainder filled in from reference TRBV7-2 and TRBJ2-3): GAGVSQSPSNKVTEKGKDVELRCDPISGHTALYWYRQSLGQGLEFLIYFQGNSAPDKSGLPSDRFSAERTGGSVSTLTIQRTQQEDSAVYLCASSSLRPRGGQYFGPGTRLTVL.